The source of this T cell receptor beta chain is a study of regulatory T cells in long-lasting Graves disease (dated by TCRdb to the early 2020s). Context from the whole study: Antithyroid drugs had been taken for less than 3 months by newly diagnosed Graves' disease patients. Persistent Graves' disease patients were compared with newly diagnosed Graves' disease patients by peripheral blood TCR sequencing and RNA sequencing. The study was registered as a clinical trial and conducted in China. A total of roughly 35 samples underwent TCR sequencing: about 13 from persistent and about 20 from newly diagnosed Graves' disease patients. The investigation overall reported the following: Compared with newly diagnosed patients, patients with persistent Graves' disease had lower TCR Shannon entropy and fewer highly expanded clones, which suggests clonal expansion. Only peripheral blood was studied, because thyroid tissue, the primary lesion, was inaccessible. As a limitation, the authors acknowledged that the small sample size may reduce accuracy. Only the TCR beta chain was sequenced and analyzed. Preferential use of TRBV28, TRBJ1-2 and TRBJ2-5 was observed in persistent disease, whereas TRBV20-1 and TRBJ2-1 were favored in newly diagnosed disease. Patients with persistent disease shared more public clonotypes (under 3,000) than newly diagnosed patients did (roughly 970).

This clonotype was counted many times. What antigen it recognizes has not been identified. No qualities accompany the bases; no much larger clone lies one base away. Receptors were amplified or captured by multiplex PCR. This sample was sequenced with an Illumina HiSeq 4000. CDR3 regions were amplified by Arm-PCR with iRepertoire HTBI primers to construct TCR beta libraries. Before sequencing, the PCR products underwent gel purification. In the source study's methods: Gene usage analysis of CDR3 amino acid clonotypes relied on the 55 to 80 TRBV and fewer than 15 TRBJ segments identified across samples. Filtered high-quality paired reads were merged into contigs using COPE and FqMerger. BLAST was used to align contigs to the IMGT TRBV, TRBD and TRBJ reference genes, and CDR3 was defined following IMGT. Highly expanded clones were defined as clonotypes with a frequency above 0.1%. Shannon entropy was used to measure repertoire diversity, and the Gini coefficient was used to measure V-J evenness. A clonotype found in more than one individual was treated as public. TCRdb reprocessed the public reads (quality trimming at Q25 with fastp, clone calling with MiXCR) and kept in-frame beta chains. All rows with the same CDR3 protein become a single entry with the most common DNA and genes. For this entry, the V and J calls and clone size follow TCRdb and not the study's own pipeline. For this sample the table gives approximately 300,000 distinct CDR3 sequences, of which 18% were detected only once. The ten largest account for roughly 35% of the sample.

The sample's time point, from its label and the paper: newly diagnosed GD, antithyroid drugs for less than 3 months. RNA was extracted from PBMCs in TRIzol for both TCR sequencing and RNA sequencing. The diagnosis of Graves' disease was made according to American Thyroid Association guidelines. Patients were recruited from an endocrinology department in Xi'an, China. Each patient gave about 10 milliliters of peripheral blood, collected in an EDTA anticoagulant tube. Ficoll Paque Plus density gradient separation was used to isolate PBMCs, and no further T cell sorting was performed. An Agilent 2100 Bioanalyzer and agarose gel were used to assess RNA quality, and a NanoDrop 2000 was used to measure RNA concentration. As encoded in the germline V gene, CDR1 is SNHLY while CDR2 is FYNNEI. Ends trimmed: V by 5 bases, J by 6 bases; bases unmatched to a gene: 7. Spanning cysteine to phenylalanine, the CDR3 consists of 15 amino acids. Only the CDR3 region is kept as DNA, spanning 45 bases read in frame from base 1.

This TCR was recovered from a female donor with Graves disease. The source was peripheral blood mononuclear cells (PBMCs), collected at new diagnosis, from a patient treated with antithyroid drugs. The chain links TRBV2 with TRBJ2-2, and TRBD2 matches 9 of the central bases. In nucleotide form, the sequence is TGTGCCAGCAGTCTCGGACTAGCGTTTGCCGGGGAGCTGTTTTTT. Its coded protein is CASSLGLAFAGELFF.